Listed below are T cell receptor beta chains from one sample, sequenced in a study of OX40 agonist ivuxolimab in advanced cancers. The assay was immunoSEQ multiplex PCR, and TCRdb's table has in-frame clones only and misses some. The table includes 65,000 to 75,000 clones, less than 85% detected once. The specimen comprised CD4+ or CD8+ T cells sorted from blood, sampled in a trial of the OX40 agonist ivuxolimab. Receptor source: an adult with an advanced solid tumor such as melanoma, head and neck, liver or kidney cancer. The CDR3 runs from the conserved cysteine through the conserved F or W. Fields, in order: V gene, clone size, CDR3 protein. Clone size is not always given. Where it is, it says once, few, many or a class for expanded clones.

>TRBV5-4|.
CASSFSGDETQYF
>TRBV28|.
CASRRYRGTDTQYF
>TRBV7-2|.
CASSRGVSNQPQHF
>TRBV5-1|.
CASHKEGPGEKLFF
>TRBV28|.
CASRPQGSDTQYF
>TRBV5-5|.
CASSPGGGLANEKLFF
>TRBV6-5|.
CASHPAAGYYGYTF
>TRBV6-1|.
CASSVEGASYGYTF
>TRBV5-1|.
CASSWTGTGANVLTF
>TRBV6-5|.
CASSYGEPSSYNEQFF
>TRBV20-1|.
CSANRLEAFF
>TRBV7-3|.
CASSSGTSPTDTQYF
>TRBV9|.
CASSVLGGEETQYF
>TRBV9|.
CASSAFGTPIAGEQYF
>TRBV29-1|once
CSVAGPGEKLFF
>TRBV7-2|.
CASSQGGTGNTEAFF
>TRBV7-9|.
CASSFPRRIGETQYF
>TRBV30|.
CAWSVRSGAGTGELFF
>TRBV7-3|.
CASSLTASLAGDGTQYF
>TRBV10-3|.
CATKGRPTNEKLFF
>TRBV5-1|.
CASSLPSFEQFF
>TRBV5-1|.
CASQAPGGGYEQYF
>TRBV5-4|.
CASSHGTSGSEQFF
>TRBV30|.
CGGTFSGANVLTF
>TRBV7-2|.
CASSVAGPFSGANVLTF
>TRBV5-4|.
CASSLKGGRKAFF
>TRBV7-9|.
CASSPGGRGVNTQYF
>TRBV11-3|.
CASSLAPGGVYGELFF
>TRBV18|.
CASSRGTGDTNQEAQYF
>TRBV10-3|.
CAISVLAGHGYTF
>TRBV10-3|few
CAIAGEAYEQYF
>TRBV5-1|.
CASSLADRISSYEQYF
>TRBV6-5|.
CASSYSWGQGNSPLHF
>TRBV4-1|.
CASSHVTYRTGELFF
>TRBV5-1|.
CASSLGGLAGARTGELFF
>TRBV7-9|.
CASRLGGDGYTF
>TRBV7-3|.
CASSYGPGGSYEQYF
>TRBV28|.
CASSFIGKARGRDEQFF
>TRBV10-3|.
CAISGPTSGRAYEQYF
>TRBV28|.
CASSLARAGYEQYF
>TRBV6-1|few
CASSEGTGGGRETQYF
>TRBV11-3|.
CASSPVKTSGNTDTQYF
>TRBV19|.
CASSIADASSYEQYF
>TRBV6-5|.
CASNTRGATDTQYF
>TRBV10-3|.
CAISDLGSNEQFF
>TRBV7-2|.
CASSRSATNEKLFF
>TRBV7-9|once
CASSHGQGSDYGYTF
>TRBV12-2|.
CASRLANNSNQPQHF
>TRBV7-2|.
CASSLNRGEKLFF
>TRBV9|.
CASSADRGPDTQYF
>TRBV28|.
CASSLRQGASYNSPLHF
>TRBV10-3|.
CAISEGLRSSYEQYF